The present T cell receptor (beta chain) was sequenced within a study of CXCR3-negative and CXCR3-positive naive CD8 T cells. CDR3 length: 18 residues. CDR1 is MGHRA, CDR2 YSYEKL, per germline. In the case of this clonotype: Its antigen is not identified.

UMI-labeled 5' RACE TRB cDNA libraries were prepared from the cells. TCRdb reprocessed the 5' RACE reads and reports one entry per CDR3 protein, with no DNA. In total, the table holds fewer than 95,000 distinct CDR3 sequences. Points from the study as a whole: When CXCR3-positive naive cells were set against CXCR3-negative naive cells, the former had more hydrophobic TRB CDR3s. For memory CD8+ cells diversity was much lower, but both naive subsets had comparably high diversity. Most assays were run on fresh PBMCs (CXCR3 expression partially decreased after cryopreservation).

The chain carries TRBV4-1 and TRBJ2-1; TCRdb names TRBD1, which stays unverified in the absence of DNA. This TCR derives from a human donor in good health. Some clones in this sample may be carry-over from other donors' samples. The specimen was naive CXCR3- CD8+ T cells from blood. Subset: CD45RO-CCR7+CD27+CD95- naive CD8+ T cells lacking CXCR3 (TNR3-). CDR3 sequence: CASSESWRGGREFNEQFF.